The T cell receptor beta chain described here comes from a study of blood T cell repertoires in COVID-19. About the research overall: From T cells, B-cell-depleted T cells, or PBMCs came the material, which was cDNA or gDNA.

In the authors' workflow: Reference gene primers were amplified, and this amplification served to estimate nucleated cell counts. The data were produced by immunoSEQ multiplex PCR, yet TCRdb's version contains in-frame clones alone and is incomplete. The D gene and trimming were derived from the DNA, and the V and J assignments and clone size from that table. The repertoire has about 98,000 clones, 75% to 90% of them found once; the top ten carry under 6.5%. This CDR3 contains 15 residues. V was shortened by 6 bases and J by 7 bases, with 20 bases between the two germline ends. The V gene's germline CDR1 is LGHDT and CDR2 YNNKEL (reference sequence).

This sequence was found in a woman aged 50 to 60 with COVID-19, enrolled during active disease. The specimen sequenced was peripheral blood. The rearrangement uses TRBV3-1 (or the pseudogene TRBV3-2) and TRBJ2-3; possible D gene TRBD2, 5 bases. In nucleotides, the CDR3 is TGTGCCAGCAGAGGGATCGACAAGGGCGGGTATACGCAGTATTTT. Its translation is CASRGIDKGGYTQYF.